This TCR beta chain comes out of a study of tumor-infiltrating lymphocytes in primary liver carcinoma. About the research overall: The study obtained roughly 3.5 to 7.13 million productive TCRbeta reads per sample, similar across tissue types.

Looked up from germline, CDR1 is SGHAT and CDR2 is FQNNGV. The CDR3 is 13 residues long. The researchers produced TCR beta cDNA from roughly 500 ng total RNA with a constant-region primer. Three nested multiplex PCR rounds, a slightly modified ARM-PCR method, built the TCR beta libraries. TRBV1-TRBV30 forward primers and a C-beta reverse primer were used in the first two PCR rounds, which each ran for around 11 cycles. In TCRdb, the multiplex PCR reads were re-called with MiXCR into one record per CDR3 protein. Among a few hundred thousand distinct CDR3 sequences listed, 50% to 75% were seen once. The blood RNA (from unsorted whole blood) was obtained, and germline DNA was also extracted. Infection with HBV was chronic in patients; they were treatment-naive. Researchers reported drawing about 3.9 milliliters of peripheral blood before surgery. Findings and limits, study-wide: Compared with blood, tumor repertoires held significantly more in their top 250 clones.

To note about this clonotype: Its antigen is unidentified. The junction departs from germline at one end; a sequencing error may be responsible.

The rearrangement joins TRBV11-2 to TRBJ2-7; the D is unclear. Sample: peripheral blood. The sequence came from a woman aged 25 to 39 with primary liver carcinoma and hepatitis B virus infection. The CDR3 DNA is TGTACCAGCAGCTTAGTGAACAGCTACCAGCAGTACTTC. It specifies CTSSLVNSYQQYF.